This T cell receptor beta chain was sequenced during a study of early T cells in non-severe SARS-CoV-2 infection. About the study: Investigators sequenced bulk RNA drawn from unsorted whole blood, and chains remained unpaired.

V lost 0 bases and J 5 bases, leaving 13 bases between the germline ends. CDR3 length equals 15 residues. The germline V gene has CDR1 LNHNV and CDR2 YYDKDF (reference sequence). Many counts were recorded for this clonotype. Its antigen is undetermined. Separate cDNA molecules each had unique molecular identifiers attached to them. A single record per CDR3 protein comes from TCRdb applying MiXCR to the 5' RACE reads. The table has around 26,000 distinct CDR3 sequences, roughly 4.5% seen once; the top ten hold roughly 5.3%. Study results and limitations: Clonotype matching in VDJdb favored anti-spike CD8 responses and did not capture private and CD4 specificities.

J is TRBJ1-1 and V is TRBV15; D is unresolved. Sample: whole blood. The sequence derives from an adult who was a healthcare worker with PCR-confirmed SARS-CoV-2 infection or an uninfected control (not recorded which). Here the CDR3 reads CATSREGGPRTEAFF. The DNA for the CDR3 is TGTGCCACCAGCAGAGAAGGAGGGCCGCGGACTGAAGCTTTCTTT. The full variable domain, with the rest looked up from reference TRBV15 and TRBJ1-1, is DAMVIQNPRYQVTQFGKPVTLSCSQTLNHNVMYWYQQKSSQAPKLLFHYYDKDFNNEADTPDNFQSRRPNTSFCFLDIRSPGLGDTAMYLCATSREGGPRTEAFFGQGTRLTVV.